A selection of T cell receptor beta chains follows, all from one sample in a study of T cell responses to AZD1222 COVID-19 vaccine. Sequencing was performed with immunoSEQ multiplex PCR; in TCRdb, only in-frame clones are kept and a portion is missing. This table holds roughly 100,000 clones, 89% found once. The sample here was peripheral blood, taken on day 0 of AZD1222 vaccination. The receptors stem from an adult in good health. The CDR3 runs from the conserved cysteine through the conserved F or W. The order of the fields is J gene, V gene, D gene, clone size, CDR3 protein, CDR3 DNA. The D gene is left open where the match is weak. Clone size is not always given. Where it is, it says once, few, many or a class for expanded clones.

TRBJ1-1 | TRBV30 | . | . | CAEEQGTEAFF | TGTGCCGAGGAACAGGGCACTGAAGCTTTCTTT
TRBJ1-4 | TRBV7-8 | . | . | CASSSVEKLFF | TGTGCCAGCAGCTCGGTTGAAAAACTGTTTTTT
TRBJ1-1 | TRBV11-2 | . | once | CASSYRGDREVRF | TGTGCCAGCAGCTATCGGGGGGACCGGGAAGTGAGGTTT
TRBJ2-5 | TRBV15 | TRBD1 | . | CATSRGDSQETQYF | TGTGCCACCAGCAGAGGGGACAGTCAAGAGACCCAGTACTTC
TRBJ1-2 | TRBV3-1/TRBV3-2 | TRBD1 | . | CASSQQGVRTRYGYTF | TGTGCCAGCAGCCAACAGGGGGTCAGAACTAGGTATGGCTACACCTTC
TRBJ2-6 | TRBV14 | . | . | CASSLTSRLSGANVLTF | TGTGCCAGCAGCCTTACTTCCAGACTGTCTGGGGCCAACGTCCTGACTTTC
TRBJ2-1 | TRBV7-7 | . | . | CASSLGSGAGNEQFF | TGTGCCAGCAGCTTGGGATCGGGGGCCGGGAATGAGCAGTTCTTC
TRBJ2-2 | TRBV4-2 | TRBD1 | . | CASSQTGGAGNTGELFF | TGTGCCAGCAGCCAAACAGGGGGCGCCGGGAACACCGGGGAGCTGTTTTTT
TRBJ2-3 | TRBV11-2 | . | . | CASSLILGDTDTQYF | TGTGCCAGCAGCTTGATCCTGGGCGACACAGATACGCAGTATTTT
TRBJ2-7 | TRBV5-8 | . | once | CASSLGGNYYEQYF | TGTGCCAGCAGCTTGGGGGGGAATTACTACGAGCAGTACTTC
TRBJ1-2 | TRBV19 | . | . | CASSITAITNYGYTF | TGTGCCAGTAGTATCACCGCCATCACTAACTATGGCTACACCTTC
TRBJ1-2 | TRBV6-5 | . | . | CASSRTRNYGYTF | TGTGCCAGCAGCCGGACGCGGAACTATGGCTACACCTTC
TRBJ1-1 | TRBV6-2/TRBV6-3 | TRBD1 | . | CASSYSSQGDTEAFF | TGTGCCAGCAGTTACTCGTCGCAGGGGGACACTGAAGCTTTCTTT
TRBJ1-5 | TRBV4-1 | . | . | CASSQAAGINQPQHF | TGCGCCAGCAGCCAAGCCGCAGGAATCAATCAGCCCCAGCATTTT
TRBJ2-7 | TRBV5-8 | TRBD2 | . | CASSLAGRLADEQYF | TGTGCCAGCAGCTTGGCCGGAAGACTAGCGGACGAGCAGTACTTC
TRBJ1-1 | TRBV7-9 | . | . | CASSSVGMNTEAFF | TGTGCCAGCAGCTCGGTAGGCATGAACACTGAAGCTTTCTTT
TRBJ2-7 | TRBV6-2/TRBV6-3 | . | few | CASSYSEATYEQYF | TGTGCCAGCAGTTACTCCGAGGCGACCTACGAGCAGTACTTC
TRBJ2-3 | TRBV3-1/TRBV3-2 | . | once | CASSQGEARTDTQYF | TGTGCCAGCAGCCAAGGGGAGGCCCGGACAGATACGCAGTATTTT
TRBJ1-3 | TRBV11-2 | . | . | CASSLGAGGNTIYF | TGTGCCAGCAGCCTGGGGGCAGGTGGAAACACCATATATTTT
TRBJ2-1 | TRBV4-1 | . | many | CASSQTSGEDNEQFF | TGCGCCAGCAGCCAAACTAGTGGGGAAGACAATGAGCAGTTCTTC
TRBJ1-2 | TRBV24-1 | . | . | CATSQGNGYTF | TGTGCCACCAGTCAGGGCAATGGCTACACCTTC
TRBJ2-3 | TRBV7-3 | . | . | CASSPRLTADTQYF | TGTGCCAGCAGCCCCCGGTTAACAGCAGATACGCAGTATTTT
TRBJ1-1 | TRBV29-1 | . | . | CSVLGENTEAFF | TGCAGCGTTCTAGGGGAGAACACTGAAGCTTTCTTT
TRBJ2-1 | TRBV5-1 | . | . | CASRLGGGNNEQFF | TGCGCCAGCAGGTTGGGGGGAGGCAACAATGAGCAGTTCTTC
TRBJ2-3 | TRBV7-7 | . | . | CASSSGQTSMRTDTQYF | TGTGCCAGCAGCTCTGGCCAGACTAGTATGAGGACAGATACGCAGTATTTT
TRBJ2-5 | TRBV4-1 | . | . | CASSQILRETQYF | TGCGCCAGCAGCCAAATACTCAGAGAGACCCAGTACTTC
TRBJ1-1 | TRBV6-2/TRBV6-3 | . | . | CASSPQSVGTEAFF | TGTGCCAGCAGCCCCCAGTCCGTGGGCACTGAAGCTTTCTTT
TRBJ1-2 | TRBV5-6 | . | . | CASSLLLGWDGYTF | TGTGCCAGCAGCCTCCTACTGGGATGGGATGGCTACACCTTC
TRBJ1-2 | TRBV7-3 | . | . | CASSPDSNYGYTF | TGTGCCAGCAGTCCGGACAGCAACTATGGCTACACCTTC
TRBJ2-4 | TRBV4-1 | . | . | CASSQSGGAFHF | TGCGCCAGCAGCCAAAGTGGGGGGGCCTTTCACTTC
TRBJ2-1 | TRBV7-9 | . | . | CASSISRSPYNEQFF | TGTGCCAGCAGCATTTCACGGAGCCCTTACAATGAGCAGTTCTTC
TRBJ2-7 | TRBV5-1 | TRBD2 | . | CASSLGLAGGPGEQYF | TGCGCCAGCAGCTTGGGCCTCGCGGGGGGGCCGGGCGAGCAGTACTTC
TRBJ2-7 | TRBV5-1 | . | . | CASSEPWGDAINEQYF | TGCGCCAGCAGCGAACCGTGGGGGGACGCTATAAACGAGCAGTACTTC
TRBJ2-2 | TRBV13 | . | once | CASSLVGNTGELFF | TGTGCCAGCAGCTTAGTAGGGAACACCGGGGAGCTGTTTTTT
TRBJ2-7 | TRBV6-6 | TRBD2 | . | CASSYLSGGATYEQYF | TGTGCCAGCAGTTACCTTAGCGGGGGGGCCACCTACGAGCAGTACTTC
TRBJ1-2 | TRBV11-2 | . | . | CASSAGGYGYTF | TGTGCCAGCAGCGCCGGCGGCTATGGCTACACCTTC
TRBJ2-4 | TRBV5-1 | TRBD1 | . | CASSLTQGARNIQYF | TGCGCCAGCAGCTTGACCCAGGGGGCGCGAAACATTCAGTACTTC
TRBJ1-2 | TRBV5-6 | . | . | CASSFELNSYGYTF | TGTGCCAGCAGCTTTGAGTTAAACTCCTATGGCTACACCTTC
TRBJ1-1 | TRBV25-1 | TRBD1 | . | CASSEWGRGRTEAFF | TGTGCCAGCAGTGAATGGGGGAGGGGGCGGACTGAAGCTTTCTTT
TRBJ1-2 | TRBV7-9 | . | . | CASSRTADRNNYGYTF | TGTGCCAGCAGCCGAACGGCAGACAGGAATAACTATGGCTACACCTTC
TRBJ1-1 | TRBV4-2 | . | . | CASRPSYMNTEAFF | TGTGCCAGTAGACCCTCGTACATGAACACTGAAGCTTTCTTT
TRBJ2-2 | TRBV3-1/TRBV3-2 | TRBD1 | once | CASSPRQGRLTGELFF | TGTGCCAGCAGCCCTCGACAGGGCCGTCTCACCGGGGAGCTGTTTTTT